This paragraph covers one TCR beta chain sequence. Its specificity is unknown. These data come from a study of cytomegalovirus exposure and HLA in healthy donors. Findings of the study overall: A later analysis linked a missense variant in DCLRE1C to the trimming of TCR beta V and J genes. Exclusion applied to some V segments, including TRBV6-2 and TRBV6-3, as they were indistinguishable.

The CDR3 consists of 13 residues. Germline CDR1 reads LNHDA; CDR2 reads SQIVND (reference sequence). The V gene lost 3 bases and the J gene lost 8 bases, with 11 bases spanning the gap. Primers for the PCR totalled 60 Vbeta and 13 Jbeta. TCRdb's table, derived via immunoSEQ multiplex PCR, lists solely in-frame clones and lacks some. Of over 100,000 clones in the sample, around 75% were seen once. The sample taken for sequencing was PBMCs. The TCR was taken from a woman aged 25 to 39 in good health and CMV-seronegative. V is TRBV19 and J is TRBJ2-1; no firm D call. CDR3: CASSMTSLHEQFF. The CDR3, as DNA: TGTGCCAGTAGTATGACTTCGTTGCATGAGCAGTTCTTC.